One sample yielded the 31 T cell receptor beta chains listed below, sequenced in a study of high-grade serous ovarian cancer treatment subgroups. Tumor samples were obtained before definitive surgery or chemotherapy. Using immunoSEQ multiplex PCR, the repertoire was profiled, and TCRdb retains in-frame clones only, with some absent. This table has more than 7,500 clones, 75% to 90% appearing once. Input material: tumor tissue. Every receptor here comes from a human donor with high-grade serous ovarian cancer.

The chain recombines TRBV6-5 with TRBJ1-5, with D possibly being TRBD1 (6 bases). The CDR3 totals 15 residues. Germline CDR1 reads MNHEY; CDR2 reads SVGAGI. Trimming cost V 6 bases and J 7 bases, with 19 bases left between them. The DNA of the CDR3 is TGTGCCAGCAGCCCGGGACCGGGACATGGGCAGCCCCAGCATTTT. The encoded protein is CASSPGPGHGQPQHF.

CDR3 in amino acids: CASSQVKAGKSYSYNEQFF. CDR3 DNA: TGTGCCAGCAGCCAAGTGAAAGCGGGGAAATCCTACTCCTACAATGAGCAGTTCTTC. This chain joins TRBV14 and TRBJ2-1; TRBD2 matches at 7 bases. The CDR3 sequence is 19 residues long. With 1 base clipped from V and 0 bases from J, the junction kept 12 bases outside the gene matches. Germline V CDR1 and CDR2: SGHDN, FVKESK.

The chain combines TRBV29-1 with TRBJ2-3; 7 bases are shared with TRBD1. Germline CDR1 and CDR2: SQVTM and ANQGSEA. The trim removed 6 bases at V and 0 bases at J, leaving 9 bases unmatched. The CDR3 has 15 residues. This CDR3 is CSVDVTGISTDTQYF. The CDR3 region has the DNA TGCAGCGTAGACGTGACAGGGATTAGCACAGATACGCAGTATTTT.

This clone has a single count. The rearrangement links TRBV30 to TRBJ2-7; TRBD1 agrees at 10 bases. Germline CDR1 is GTSNPN and CDR2 is SVGIG (reference sequence). CDR3 length: 16 amino acids. Losses at the gene ends were 0 bases for V and 0 bases for J; bases not matched to a gene: 5. CDR3 loop: CAWSVPDRGPSYEQYF. The DNA for the CDR3 is TGTGCCTGGAGTGTACCCGACAGGGGGCCCTCCTACGAGCAGTACTTC.

The chain combines TRBV6-5 with TRBJ2-3; the match to TRBD1 covers 9 bases. V was pared by 4 bases and J by 1 base, with 0 bases of the junction left unmatched. Germline V CDR1 and CDR2: MNHEY, SVGAGI. This CDR3 has 14 amino acids. CDR3 amino acids: CASSWTGGTDTQYF. DNA of the CDR3: TGTGCCAGCAGTTGGACAGGGGGCACAGATACGCAGTATTTT.

V is TRBV6-6 and J is TRBJ1-1, with D possibly matching TRBD1 (5 bases). The germline V and J ends were trimmed by 9 bases and 4 bases, with 15 bases remaining between them. The CDR3 loop spans 13 amino acids. Per germline, CDR1 MNHNY and CDR2 SVGAGI (reference sequence). CDR3 in DNA: TGTGCCAGTACAGGACCCGAGGGCACTGAAGCTTTCTTT. It translates to CASTGPEGTEAFF.

The rearrangement joins TRBV6-5 to TRBJ1-1; weak D call: TRBD1 (6 bases). The CDR3 loop spans 13 amino acids. V was pared by 2 bases and J by 6 bases, with 10 bases between. Germline values: CDR1 MNHEY, CDR2 SVGAGI. The CDR3 protein is CASSYQGTSEAFF. The CDR3 coding sequence is TGTGCCAGCAGTTACCAGGGGACGTCTGAAGCTTTCTTT.

This clone was counted once. This chain connects TRBV5-1 to TRBJ1-4; a weak D match, TRBD1 (5 bases). CDR3 size: 16 residues. CDR1 is SGHRS, CDR2 YFSETQ, per germline. V was pared by 2 bases and J by 6 bases, with 17 bases between. The CDR3 DNA reads as TGCGCCAGCAGCTTTGACAGAGGAGGGGTTGATGAAAAACTGTTTTTT. This encodes CASSFDRGGVDEKLFF. The full variable domain, rest sourced from reference TRBV5-1 and TRBJ1-4, is KAGVTQTPRYLIKTRGQQVTLSCSPISGHRSVSWYQQTPGQGLQFLFEYFSETQRNKGNFPGRFSGRQFSNSRSEMNVSTLELGDSALYLCASSFDRGGVDEKLFFGSGTQLSVL.

The chain has TRBV21-1 and TRBJ2-2. TRBV21-1 is an annotated pseudogene. The CDR3 length is 14 residues. The CDR3 bases are TGTGCCAGCAGCAAAGCGCAGTGGGCCGGGGAGCTGTTTTTT. Encoded protein: CASSKAQWAGELFF.

The gene calls are TRBV30 and TRBJ1-3; D uncertain. V was shortened by 4 bases and J by 0 bases, with 13 bases between the two germline ends. Germline loops: CDR1 GTSNPN, CDR2 SVGIG (reference sequence). This CDR3 region has 15 residues. CDR3 in DNA: TGTGCCTGGATCCCCCCCTCGCTCTCTGGAAACACCATATATTTT. Protein product: CAWIPPSLSGNTIYF.

This chain links TRBV14 with TRBJ2-5, with D possibly being TRBD2 (6 bases). Trimming shortened V by 4 bases and J by 5 bases, and 11 bases separated the two germline ends. Per germline, CDR1 SGHDN and CDR2 FVKESK. The CDR3 loop spans 13 amino acids. The chain's CDR3 is CASSRAGRETQYF. Here the CDR3 DNA reads TGTGCCAGCAGCCGGGCGGGGCGGGAGACCCAGTACTTC.

This sequence joins TRBV14 and TRBJ1-3; D gene uncertain. V was cut by 1 base and J by 4 bases, with 5 bases left in between. Germline V gives CDR1 SGHDN, CDR2 FVKESK. The CDR3 extends over 13 amino acids. The CDR3 DNA reads as TGTGCCAGCAGCCAAGTGCCAGGAAACACCATATATTTT. It specifies CASSQVPGNTIYF.

The gene calls are TRBV5-5 and TRBJ2-7; unclear D gene. Germline CDR1 SGHKS, CDR2 YYEKEE (reference sequence). Trimming cost V 5 bases and J 7 bases, with 13 bases left between them. The CDR3 consists of 12 residues. CDR3 in DNA: TGTGCCAGCAGTACAATTGGGTGGGAGCAGTACTTC. Protein product: CASSTIGWEQYF.

This clone was seen once. The chain has TRBV5-4 and TRBJ2-2; 7 bases align to TRBD1. CDR1 and CDR2 from the germline V gene are SGHNT and YYREEE (reference sequence). The CDR3 extends over 17 amino acids. The V gene end was trimmed by 0 bases and the J gene end by 2 bases; junction bases not matched to a gene: 7. CDR3: CASSLGPGTANTGELFF. In DNA form, the CDR3 reads TGTGCCAGCAGCTTGGGGCCCGGGACAGCAAACACCGGGGAGCTGTTTTTT.

The chain employs TRBV11-2 and TRBJ2-1; D is perhaps TRBD2 (6 bases). Trimming took off 2 bases at V and 4 bases at J, with 24 bases between the two ends. The CDR3 totals 19 residues. Germline assignment: CDR1 SGHAT and CDR2 FQNNGV. The chain's CDR3 is CASSLRIGAAGRVYNEQFF. The DNA for the CDR3 is TGTGCCAGCAGCTTAAGGATCGGGGCGGCGGGAAGAGTGTACAATGAGCAGTTCTTC.

The rearrangement joins TRBV28 to TRBJ2-7, with 12 positions matching TRBD2. The ends lost 6 bases at V and 4 bases at J; junction bases unmatched: 1. Germline values: CDR1 MDHEN, CDR2 SYDVKM. The CDR3 extends over 13 amino acids. CDR3: CASRGTSGYEQYF. CDR3 bases: TGTGCCAGCAGAGGGACTAGCGGGTACGAGCAGTACTTC.

In the case of this clone: One end of the junction is discordant with germline, which a read error may explain. The chain couples TRBV20-1 to TRBJ2-5; D unresolved. Judging by the DNA end, TRBJ2-7 fits better; the J call may be wrong. Germline V CDR1 and CDR2: DFQATT, SNEGSKA (reference sequence). The CDR3 covers 11 residues. As DNA, the CDR3 is TGCAGTGCTTCGCTCTCCTTCGAGCAGTACTTC. Its translation: CSASLSFEQYF.

V gene TRBV2 combines with J gene TRBJ2-5, with 9 bases matching TRBD2. This CDR3 has 13 amino acids. V lost 8 bases to trimming and J lost 6 bases; unmatched junction nucleotides: 7. The V gene's germline CDR1 is SNHLY and CDR2 FYNNEI. The CDR3 DNA reads as TGTGCCAGCGGGCGGGGGGGCCGACAGACCCAGTACTTC. This encodes CASGRGGRQTQYF.

The V and J genes are TRBV5-1 and TRBJ2-3; 14 bases fit TRBD2. Unmatched junction bases numbered 4, after V lost 6 bases and J lost 1 base. The CDR3 runs 16 residues. Germline V gene data show CDR1 as SGHRS and CDR2 as YFSETQ. The CDR3 loop reads CASTPGLAGGTDTQYF. Written as DNA, the CDR3 is TGCGCCAGCACTCCGGGACTAGCGGGGGGCACAGATACGCAGTATTTT.

This chain uses TRBV19 with TRBJ1-5; D remains unclear. The CDR3 totals 16 residues. CDR1 and CDR2 from the germline V gene are LNHDA and SQIVND (reference sequence). The V end was cut by 1 base, the J end by 0 bases, with 10 bases between. CDR3 sequence: CASSIATAHSNQPQHF. Written as DNA, the CDR3 is TGTGCCAGTAGTATAGCGACGGCACATAGCAATCAGCCCCAGCATTTT.

The V call is TRBV27, the J call TRBJ1-1, with TRBD1 matching 8 bases. CDR1 is MNHEY, CDR2 SMNVEV, per germline (reference sequence). The CDR3 is 16 residues long. The ends lost 5 bases at V and 2 bases at J; junction bases unmatched: 10. The CDR3 spells CASSPGQGALNTEAFF. CDR3 coding DNA: TGTGCCAGCAGTCCCGGCCAGGGGGCCCTTAACACTGAAGCTTTCTTT.

The chain is built from TRBV11-3 and TRBJ2-1, with 11 bases fitting TRBD1. With 5 bases clipped from V and 8 bases from J, the junction kept 5 bases outside the gene matches. The CDR3 has 14 residues. Germline assignment: CDR1 SGHNT and CDR2 YENEEA. The CDR3 region is CASSPDRGQDEQFF. The DNA of the CDR3 is TGTGCCAGCAGCCCGGACAGGGGGCAGGATGAGCAGTTCTTC.

A single count supports this clone. This chain joins TRBV9 and TRBJ1-5, with D unclear. Germline CDR1 is SGDLS and CDR2 is YYNGEE. This CDR3 contains 15 residues. Trimming cost V 1 base and J 0 bases, with 8 bases left between them. The DNA of the CDR3 is TGTGCCAGCAGCGTAAACGGGGATAGCAATCAGCCCCAGCATTTT. It codes for CASSVNGDSNQPQHF.

The chain is built from TRBV7-2 and TRBJ2-1; TRBD2 matches at 10 bases. From germline, CDR1 is SGHTA and CDR2 FQGNSA. The junction had 8 bases not matched to a gene; V was cut back by 5 bases and J by 4 bases. The CDR3 has 16 residues. The CDR3 DNA reads TGTGCCAGCAGCCCTCCCGCACTAGCGGGGTACAATGAGCAGTTCTTC. It translates to CASSPPALAGYNEQFF.

V and J are TRBV7-9 and TRBJ2-2; TRBD1 is a possible D gene (6 bases). The CDR3 runs to 15 residues. V lost 5 bases, J lost 6 bases, and 16 bases lay in between. CDR1 and CDR2 (germline): SEHNR, FQNEAQ (reference sequence). The CDR3 DNA is TGTGCCAGCAGCCCCGCAGGGGCCGTTTCCGGGGAGCTGTTTTTT. Translating gives CASSPAGAVSGELFF.

This sequence joins TRBV18 and TRBJ2-7; maybe TRBD1 (6 bases). Deletions cut 2 bases from V and 2 bases from J, with 7 bases between. The CDR3 runs to 13 residues. Per germline, CDR1 KGHSH and CDR2 LQKENI. CDR3 coding DNA: TGTGCCAGCTCACCAGGGACAACCTACGAGCAGTACTTC. Residues: CASSPGTTYEQYF.

This chain uses TRBV4-2 with TRBJ2-5, with 12 bases matching TRBD2. The germline gives CDR1 LGHNA, CDR2 YNFKEQ. V trimming: 8 bases; J trimming: 3 bases; junction bases outside the gene matches: 7. The CDR3 covers 15 residues. The DNA of the CDR3 is TGTGCCAGCGGCCCTAGCGGGGGGGCGGAAGAGACCCAGTACTTC. Encoded protein: CASGPSGGAEETQYF.

This clone was observed a handful of times. The V call is TRBV19, the J call TRBJ2-7; D unresolved. V lost 3 bases, J lost 3 bases, and 9 bases lay in between. The CDR3 sequence is 13 residues long. Per germline, CDR1 LNHDA and CDR2 SQIVND (reference sequence). The CDR3 spells CASSITINYEQYF. DNA of the CDR3: TGTGCCAGTAGTATTACAATAAACTACGAGCAGTACTTC.

This clone was observed once. This chain connects TRBV6-1 to TRBJ1-2; TRBD1 is a possible D gene (5 bases). Trimming took off 7 bases at V and 6 bases at J, with 12 bases between the two ends. The CDR3 has 12 residues. Germline V gives CDR1 MNHNS, CDR2 SASEGT. The CDR3 spells CASNRGVDGYTF. For the CDR3, the DNA is TGTGCCAGCAATAGGGGTGTGGATGGCTACACCTTC.

This chain uses TRBV6-1 with TRBJ1-3, with D possibly TRBD1 on 5 matching bases. This CDR3 has 15 amino acids. Germline V gives CDR1 MNHNS, CDR2 SASEGT. With 2 bases removed from V and 0 bases from J, the gap between germline ends came to 8 bases. The CDR3 DNA reads as TGTGCCAGCAGTGAACCCCAGGGCTCTGGAAACACCATATATTTT. It specifies CASSEPQGSGNTIYF.

The V call is TRBV6-6, the J call TRBJ2-1; D is possibly TRBD2 (5 bases). Germline CDR1 is MNHNY and CDR2 is SVGAGI (reference sequence). The CDR3 covers 14 residues. The V and J ends lost 7 bases and 7 bases respectively, with 17 bases between them. The CDR3 DNA reads TGTGCCAGCACCTCAAATCGGGATATAAATGAGCAGTTCTTC. The encoded protein is CASTSNRDINEQFF.